These 32 T cell receptor beta chains originate from one sample sequenced in a study of blood T cells in healthy people across ages. The authors ran a second PCR of about 7 to 11 cycles using a sample-barcoded 5' primer and a J-beta primer mix. A single record per CDR3 protein comes from TCRdb applying MiXCR to the 5' RACE reads. Of 800,000 to 950,000 distinct CDR3 sequences listed, 35% to 40% are singletons. The sequenced sample was blood. The receptors were sampled from a man between 18 and 29 years old in good health.

V and J are TRBV5-5 and TRBJ2-1; 12 bases map to TRBD1. The germline CDR1 and CDR2 sequences are SGHKS and YYEKEE (reference sequence). The ends lost 4 bases at V and 16 bases at J; junction bases unmatched: 3. The CDR3 spans 11 residues. The CDR3, as DNA: TGTGCCAGCAGCACCGGGACAGGGGGCTTCTTC. This gives the protein CASSTGTGGFF. Complete variable domain (other parts from reference TRBV5-5 and TRBJ2-1): DAGVTQSPTHLIKTRGQQVTLRCSPISGHKSVSWYQQVLGQGPQFIFQYYEKEERGRGNFPDRFSARQFPNYSSELNVNALLLGDSALYLCASSTGTGGFFGPGTRLTVL.

About this clonotype: Mismatch with germline at one junction end may stem from a read error. J is TRBJ1-6 and V is TRBV7-8; D possibly corresponds to TRBD1 (5 bases). The germline V gene encodes CDR1 SGHVS and CDR2 FQNEAQ. CDR3 length: 14 amino acids. The CDR3 loop reads CASNAGGYNSPPHF. The CDR3 nucleotides read TGTGCCAGCAACGCGGGGGGGTATAATTCACCCCCCCACTTT.

This clonotype was seen a few times. This sequence joins TRBV7-9 and TRBJ1-5; unclear D gene. The germline V gene has CDR1 SEHNR and CDR2 FQNEAQ (reference sequence). V lost 5 bases to trimming and J lost 0 bases, with 8 bases between them. CDR3 size: 14 residues. CDR3 sequence: CASSRTDSNQPQHF. The CDR3 region has the DNA TGTGCCAGCAGCCGAACAGATAGCAATCAGCCCCAGCATTTT.

The chain joins TRBV4-2 to TRBJ1-1; no definite D call. Trimming left V 4 bases short and J 4 bases short, with 10 bases between. The CDR3 runs to 13 residues. CDR1 LGHNA and CDR2 YNFKEQ come from the germline V gene. CDR3 region: CASSRRQLTEAFF. In DNA form, the CDR3 reads TGTGCCAGCAGCCGTCGACAACTCACTGAAGCTTTCTTT.

This clonotype was observed a handful of times. This chain uses TRBV12-3 or TRBV12-4 with TRBJ1-2; D is unresolved. With 5 bases removed from V and 7 bases from J, the gap between germline ends came to 11 bases. This CDR3 is 12 amino acids long. CDR3 loop: CASSIAQFGYTF. CDR3 nucleotides: TGTGCCAGCAGTATTGCACAGTTTGGCTACACCTTC.

The genes are TRBV10-3 and TRBJ1-1, with 7 bases lining up with TRBD1. The CDR3 has 14 residues. The germline gives CDR1 ENHRY, CDR2 SYGVKD. The J segment lost 3 bases and the V segment lost 6 bases, leaving 7 bases of the junction unmatched. For the CDR3, the DNA is TGTGCCATCAGAGAAACAGGGGATCACACTGAAGCTTTCTTT. This gives the protein CAIRETGDHTEAFF.

V gene TRBV12-3 or TRBV12-4 combines with J gene TRBJ2-7, with D perhaps matching TRBD1 (6 bases). V was clipped by 4 bases and J by 4 bases, with 14 bases between them. CDR3 length equals 14 residues. The CDR3 is CASSSPQGIYEQYF. The DNA of the CDR3 is TGTGCCAGCAGTTCCCCGCAGGGGATTTACGAGCAGTACTTC.

This clonotype was seen many times. V is TRBV29-1 and J is TRBJ2-3, with no clear D. Trimming removed 4 bases at V and 1 base at J, with 12 bases between. From germline, CDR1 is SQVTM and CDR2 ANQGSEA. The CDR3 contains 14 residues. CDR3 coding DNA: TGCAGCGTTGCCGGAGCGTTACGCACAGATACGCAGTATTTT. Translation gives CSVAGALRTDTQYF.

This clonotype was found a few times. The chain employs TRBV14 and TRBJ2-2; TRBD1 agrees at 7 bases. The CDR3 length is 17 residues. V dropped 4 bases and J dropped 4; count of bases not matched to a gene: 12. Germline lookup yields CDR1 SGHDN and CDR2 FVKESK. In DNA form, the CDR3 reads TGTGCCAGCAGCCCGAAGCCGGACAGGCCGAGCACCGGGGAGCTGTTTTTT. Translating gives CASSPKPDRPSTGELFF.

This clonotype showed up just a few times. This chain uses TRBV15 with TRBJ2-7; D could derive from TRBD1 or TRBD2 (5 bases each). Per the germline V gene, CDR1 is LNHNV and CDR2 is YYDKDF (reference sequence). The CDR3 extends over 12 amino acids. V was shortened by 5 bases and J by 2 bases, with 7 bases between the two germline ends. DNA of the CDR3: TGTGCCACCAGCCTGGGGGCCTACGAGCAGTACTTC. Residues: CATSLGAYEQYF. Variable domain in full (rest from reference TRBV15 and TRBJ2-7): DAMVIQNPRYQVTQFGKPVTLSCSQTLNHNVMYWYQQKSSQAPKLLFHYYDKDFNNEADTPDNFQSRRPNTSFCFLDIRSPGLGDTAMYLCATSLGAYEQYFGPGTRLTVT.

CDR3: CASSWGMQETQYF. The CDR3, as DNA: TGTGCCAGCAGTTGGGGGATGCAAGAGACCCAGTACTTC. V and J are TRBV6-5 and TRBJ2-7; D tentatively fits TRBD1 or TRBD2 (5 bases each). The DNA end is more similar to TRBJ2-5, so the J call may be wrong. The CDR3 sequence is 13 residues long. Per the germline V gene, CDR1 is MNHEY and CDR2 is SVGAGI.

This clonotype was recorded many times. The chain is built from TRBV29-1 and TRBJ2-5; D uncertain. Trimming shortened V by 7 bases and J by 4 bases, and 4 bases separated the two germline ends. CDR1 and CDR2 from the germline V gene are SQVTM and ANQGSEA. This CDR3 has 9 amino acids. CDR3 loop: CSAGETQYF. The CDR3 nucleotides are TGCAGCGCAGGAGAGACCCAGTACTTC.

There are many counts of this clonotype. The chain has TRBV2 and TRBJ1-2; D unclear. The CDR3 covers 13 residues. Deletions cut 6 bases from V and 0 bases from J, with 8 bases between. Per the germline V gene, CDR1 is SNHLY and CDR2 is FYNNEI. The CDR3 region has the DNA TGTGCCAGCAGCGGCAGGACTAACTATGGCTACACCTTC. Its protein is CASSGRTNYGYTF.

The chain couples TRBV7-6 to TRBJ1-1, with D possibly matching TRBD1 (6 bases). The germline CDR1 and CDR2 sequences are SGHVS and FNYEAQ. The CDR3 sequence is 16 residues long. Trimming cost V 4 bases and J 4 bases, with 19 bases left between them. The CDR3, as DNA: TGTGCCAGCAGCTCCCGATTGGGGGCTGCGGGCACTGAAGCTTTCTTT. The encoded protein is CASSSRLGAAGTEAFF.

The table lists this clonotype with a few counts. This chain links TRBV12-3 or TRBV12-4 with TRBJ2-5; TRBD1 might be the D (6 bases). The CDR3 is 14 residues long. Trimming cost V 6 bases and J 5 bases, with 16 bases left between them. CDR3 region: CASRSTGYWETQYF. Here the CDR3 DNA reads TGTGCCAGCAGGTCCACAGGGTACTGGGAGACCCAGTACTTC.

The sample holds many counts of this clonotype. The rearrangement links TRBV3-1 to TRBJ1-6; D possibly corresponds to TRBD1 (6 bases). Trimming stripped 3 bases from V and 3 bases from J, with 6 bases between. The CDR3 spans 14 residues. Germline V gene data show CDR1 as LGHDT and CDR2 as YNNKEL (reference sequence). CDR3 nucleotide sequence: TGTGCCAGCAGCCAGGACAGCTATAATTCACCCCTCCACTTT. Residues: CASSQDSYNSPLHF. The variable domain in full, completed from reference TRBV3-1 and TRBJ1-6, reads DTAVSQTPKYLVTQMGNDKSIKCEQNLGHDTMYWYKQDSKKFLKIMFSYNNKELIINETVPNRFSPKSPDKAHLNLHINSLELGDSAVYFCASSQDSYNSPLHFGNGTRLTVT.

This clonotype showed up just a few times. This chain links TRBV10-3 with TRBJ2-5; D tentatively reads TRBD1 or TRBD2 (7 bases each). This CDR3 comprises 16 residues. CDR1 is ENHRY and CDR2 is SYGVKD in the germline V gene. V gave up 3 bases and J gave up 1 base, with 15 bases separating them. The chain's CDR3 is CAISDSQGGSQETQYF. CDR3 nucleotides: TGTGCCATCAGTGATTCTCAGGGGGGGTCCCAAGAGACCCAGTACTTC.

The J gene is TRBJ1-5, the V gene TRBV6-5, with D unresolved. CDR1 and CDR2 from the germline V gene are MNHEY and SVGAGI. The ends were cut back, 6 bases at V and 7 bases at J, with 13 bases in the middle. The length of the CDR3 is 13 residues. The CDR3 loop is CASSPAGFQPQHF. CDR3 DNA sequence: TGTGCCAGCAGCCCTGCGGGTTTCCAGCCCCAGCATTTT.

This clonotype was recorded a few times. V is TRBV4-3 and J is TRBJ2-1; 12 bases line up with TRBD1. The CDR3 has 14 residues. Trimming removed 5 bases from V and 9 bases from J; junction bases left unmatched: 5. CDR1 and CDR2 (germline): LGHNA, YSLEER. CDR3 nucleotide sequence: TGCGCCAGCAGCTATGGGACAGGGGGCGGTGAGCAGTTCTTC. This encodes CASSYGTGGGEQFF.

This clonotype was observed once. At one of its ends the junction is not consistent with the germline gene, which may arise from a read error. The chain uses TRBV12-5 and TRBJ2-3; D gene ambiguous. The germline V gene has CDR1 LGHNT and CDR2 FRNRAP. This CDR3 is built from 14 residues. The CDR3 nucleotides read TGTGCTAGTCGTTTGGCCTCGACGCCAGATACGCAGTATTTT. Translating gives CASRLASTPDTQYF.

This rearrangement joins TRBV9 to TRBJ1-1, with a tentative D call TRBD1 (5 bases). From germline, CDR1 is SGDLS and CDR2 YYNGEE. CDR3 length equals 15 residues. V was shortened by 3 bases and J by 4 bases, with 16 bases between the two germline ends. The CDR3, as DNA: TGTGCCAGCAGCGCCCACACGGGGGTCGGCACTGAAGCTTTCTTT. This encodes CASSAHTGVGTEAFF.

This clonotype was recorded a few times. This chain links TRBV12-3 or TRBV12-4 with TRBJ1-2; 7 bases align to TRBD1. This CDR3 has 15 amino acids. V shed 2 bases and J 7 bases; nucleotides not matched to a gene: 10. For the CDR3, the DNA is TGTGCCAGCAGTTTACAGGCAGGGGGTTTAGGTGGCTACACCTTC. It yields the protein CASSLQAGGLGGYTF.

This clonotype was detected only a few times. This rearrangement joins TRBV18 to TRBJ2-1; D might be TRBD2 (5 bases). V lost 3 bases, J lost 8 bases, and 14 bases lay in between. The CDR3 has 14 amino acids. Germline V gene data show CDR1 as KGHSH and CDR2 as LQKENI. The CDR3 reads CASSPGDRRDEQFF. As DNA, the CDR3 is TGTGCCAGCTCACCCGGGGATCGGCGCGATGAGCAGTTCTTC.

In the case of this clonotype: This may arise from a read error, as a much more abundant clone is one base away. The chain joins TRBV12-3 or TRBV12-4 to TRBJ2-1, with D possibly matching TRBD1 (6 bases). The CDR3 is 15 residues long. This CDR3 is CGSSFRGRLDDEQFF. The CDR3 DNA follows: TGTGGCAGCAGTTTCAGGGGCCGCCTAGACGATGAGCAGTTCTTC.

This clonotype was observed many times. The V and J genes are TRBV20-1 and TRBJ1-6; no firm D call. Germline V CDR1 and CDR2: DFQATT, SNEGSKA (reference sequence). The CDR3 has 13 residues. V was clipped by 3 bases and J by 9 bases, with 12 bases between them. The CDR3 here is CSASWEGGSPLHF. The CDR3 DNA follows: TGCAGTGCTAGTTGGGAAGGCGGTTCACCCCTCCACTTT.

The rearrangement uses TRBV4-3 and TRBJ2-3; 8 bases fit TRBD2. The germline gives CDR1 LGHNA, CDR2 YSLEER. Germline trimming cut 1 base from V and 0 bases from J; bases unmatched to any gene: 3. CDR3 length equals 16 residues. CDR3 protein: CASSQVRGGSTDTQYF. Here the CDR3 DNA reads TGCGCCAGCAGCCAAGTCCGGGGGGGTAGCACAGATACGCAGTATTTT.

In its sample, this clonotype was seen a few times. V is TRBV15 and J is TRBJ1-6; D gene uncertain. The CDR3 totals 15 residues. V was shortened by 5 bases and J by 10 bases, with 18 bases between the two germline ends. The germline CDR1 and CDR2 sequences are LNHNV and YYDKDF (reference sequence). The CDR3 sequence is CATSLWFGRHSPLHF. For the CDR3, the DNA is TGTGCCACCAGCTTATGGTTCGGCAGGCACTCACCCCTCCACTTT.

The CDR3 loop is CASSRDSGANTEAFF. The CDR3 bases are TGTGCCAGCAGCCGGGACAGCGGGGCGAACACTGAAGCTTTCTTT. V usage is TRBV7-9 and J usage is TRBJ1-1; 7 nucleotides agree with TRBD1. V shed 5 bases, J shed 1 base, and the junction held 7 bases outside the gene matches. Germline V gives CDR1 SEHNR, CDR2 FQNEAQ (reference sequence). The CDR3 loop spans 15 amino acids.

The J gene is TRBJ1-1, the V gene TRBV10-2; D remains unclear. CDR3 length equals 14 residues. Germline V gene lookup returns CDR1 WSHSY and CDR2 SAAADI. Trimming cost V 3 bases and J 0 bases, with 8 bases left between them. The CDR3 region is CASSDEPMNTEAFF. CDR3 in DNA: TGCGCCAGCAGTGACGAGCCCATGAACACTGAAGCTTTCTTT.

This clonotype was seen just once. The rearrangement links TRBV18 to TRBJ2-6; the match to TRBD2 covers 8 bases. Trimming cost V 3 bases and J 1 base; bases outside gene matches: 5. The V gene's germline CDR1 is KGHSH and CDR2 LQKENI. There are 17 residues in the CDR3. The CDR3 protein is CASSPPGTRSGANVLTF. The CDR3 DNA sequence: TGTGCCAGCTCACCTCCCGGGACTAGGTCTGGGGCCAACGTCCTGACTTTC.

V usage is TRBV12-3 or TRBV12-4 and J usage is TRBJ2-1; D possibly corresponds to TRBD2 (6 bases). The CDR3 is 13 amino acids. V gave up 8 bases and J gave up 6 bases, with 14 bases separating them. CDR3 loop: CASAQGGPNEQFF. The CDR3 DNA is TGTGCCAGCGCCCAAGGAGGGCCCAATGAGCAGTTCTTC.

This clonotype has more than one count but fewer than ten. The chain combines TRBV12-3 or TRBV12-4 with TRBJ2-7; maybe TRBD2 (6 bases). The J call is uncertain, as TRBJ2-5 better fits the DNA end. The CDR3 has 14 residues. The DNA for the CDR3 is TGTGCCAGCAGTTTAAACCCCAGAGCGGGGACCCAGTACTTC. This gives the protein CASSLNPRAGTQYF.